The entry that follows covers one T cell receptor beta chain sequence. What it binds is not known. Sequence at one end of the junction differs from germline and may be a read error. Only in-frame clones appear in the TCRdb table, and some are missing; sequencing was by immunoSEQ multiplex PCR. The sample lists about 120,000 clones, roughly four fifths occurring once. Germline lookup yields CDR1 KGHSH and CDR2 LQKENI. CDR3 length: 15 amino acids. This record comes from a study of T cell responses to AZD1222 COVID-19 vaccine. Background on the study: Pooled samples include second doses given at about 4 or 12 weeks. Notes on the study in general: Spike-specific TCR breadth and depth grew following two AZD1222 doses. Nearly half of spike-specific TCRs reportedly target variant regions that are unmutated in the B.1.351 and B.1.1.7 variants.

This sequence originates from an adult in good health. The J gene is TRBJ1-1, the V gene TRBV18, with 7 bases identical to TRBD1. Sequenced material: peripheral blood, taken on day 0 of AZD1222 vaccination. CDR3 sequence: CASSPGGQTAAEAFF. The CDR3 DNA reads as TGTGCCAGCTCACCGGGGGGACAGACAGCCGCTGAGGCTTTCTTT.